A single T cell receptor beta chain is shown here with its context. Its antigen is unknown. The data stem from a study of OX40 agonist ivuxolimab in advanced cancers. General study results and limits: Dosing at 0.1 to 3.0 mg/kg was accompanied by clonal expansion of CD4+ and CD8+ blood T cells by week 6.

Sequencing was performed with immunoSEQ multiplex PCR; in TCRdb, only in-frame clones are kept and a portion is missing. The data contain under 200,000 clones, 94% of them singletons. Sequences were derived from CD4+ or CD8+ T cells sorted from blood, sampled in a trial of the OX40 agonist ivuxolimab. The clonotype originates from an adult with an advanced solid tumor such as melanoma, head and neck, liver or kidney cancer.

The CDR3 here is CASSTGHDEDTQYF. Here the CDR3 DNA reads TGCGCCAGCAGCACCGGACACGACGAAGATACGCAGTATTTT. The rearrangement uses TRBV5-1 and TRBJ2-3, with D possibly TRBD1 on 5 matching bases. This CDR3 contains 14 residues. CDR1 is SGHRS, CDR2 YFSETQ, per germline. V lost 4 bases, J lost 5 bases, and 14 bases lay in between.